This T cell receptor beta chain was identified in a study of CD8 T cells in Susac syndrome. Random hexamers were used to reverse transcribe an amount of about 0.45 to 1 ug RNA. The authors amplified TCR beta CDR3 across 54 Vbeta and 13 Jbeta using immunoSEQ multiplex PCR. TCRdb processed the immunoSEQ multiplex PCR reads anew with MiXCR; each CDR3 protein has one entry. The sample lists some 170,000 distinct CDR3 sequences; 94% were seen once. It was negative isolation that provided the CD8+ and CD4+ T cells, whereas TEMRA cells were enriched by FACS. J lost 2 bases, V lost 2 bases, and 14 bases had no gene match. Per germline, CDR1 MNHEY and CDR2 SMNVEV (reference sequence). The CDR3 consists of 19 residues.

This clonotype was obtained from a human donor with multiple sclerosis. The rearrangement joins TRBV27 to TRBJ1-2; TRBD1 agrees at 10 bases. Input material: CD4+ T cells from PBMCs. CDR3: CASSLTRPWGDRGNYGYTF. The CDR3 nucleotides are TGTGCCAGCAGTTTAACCCGACCATGGGGGGACAGGGGAAACTATGGCTACACCTTC.